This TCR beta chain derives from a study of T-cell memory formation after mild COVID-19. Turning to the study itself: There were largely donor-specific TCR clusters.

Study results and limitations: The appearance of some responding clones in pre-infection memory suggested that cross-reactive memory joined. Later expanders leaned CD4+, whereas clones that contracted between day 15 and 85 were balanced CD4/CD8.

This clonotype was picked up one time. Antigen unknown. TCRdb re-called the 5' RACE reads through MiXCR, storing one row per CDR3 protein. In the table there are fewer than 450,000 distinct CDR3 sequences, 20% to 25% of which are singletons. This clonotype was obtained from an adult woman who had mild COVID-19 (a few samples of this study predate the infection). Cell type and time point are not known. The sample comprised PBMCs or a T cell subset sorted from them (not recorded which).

Here the CDR3 DNA reads TGCGCCAGCAGCCTAGATCGGGCTAGGGCTGAAGCTTTCTTT. This codes for CASSLDRARAEAFF. This chain uses TRBV4-3 with TRBJ1-1; D gene unclear. With 4 bases removed from V and 6 bases from J, the gap between germline ends came to 15 bases. The CDR3 loop spans 14 amino acids. Germline CDR1 and CDR2: LGHNA and YSLEER.